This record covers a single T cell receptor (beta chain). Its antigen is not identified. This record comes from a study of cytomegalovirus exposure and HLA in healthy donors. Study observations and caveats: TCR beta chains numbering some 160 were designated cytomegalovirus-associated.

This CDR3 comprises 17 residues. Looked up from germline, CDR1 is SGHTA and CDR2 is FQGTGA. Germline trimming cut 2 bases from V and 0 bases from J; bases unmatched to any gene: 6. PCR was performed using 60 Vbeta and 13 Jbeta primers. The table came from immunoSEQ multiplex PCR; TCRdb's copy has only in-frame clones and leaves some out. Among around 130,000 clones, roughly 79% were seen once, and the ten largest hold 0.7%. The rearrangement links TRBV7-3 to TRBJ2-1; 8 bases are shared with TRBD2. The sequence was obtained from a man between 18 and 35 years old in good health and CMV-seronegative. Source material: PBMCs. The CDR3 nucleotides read TGTGCCAGCAGCTTATGGCATAGCGGGGACTCCTACAATGAGCAGTTCTTC. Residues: CASSLWHSGDSYNEQFF.